The clone carrying this TCR beta chain occurred a few times. What it binds is unknown. Given a much more abundant clone one base away, this may be a read error. The data stem from a study of blood T cells in healthy people across ages. There are 19 residues in the CDR3. V was trimmed by 8 bases and J by 2 bases, leaving 25 bases between them. Germline CDR1 is MNHEY and CDR2 is SVGEGT. Study outcomes and limitations: Researchers judged that diversity estimates from one million T cells fell short of true values. The lack of PBMC sorting stopped any conclusive naive versus antigen-experienced comparison.

Primers used in a second PCR of about 7 to 12 cycles were a sample-barcoded 5' primer and a J-beta primer mix. Each CDR3 protein is one row after TCRdb ran MiXCR on the 5' RACE reads. The table includes roughly 1,700,000 distinct CDR3 sequences, 28% detected once. The chain links TRBV6-2 or TRBV6-3 to TRBJ2-6, with a possible D match to TRBD1 (6 bases). The source material was blood. This TCR was recovered from a woman aged 25 to 39 in good health. The CDR3 here is CASCLPPRDRPPGANVLTF. The CDR3 DNA reads as TGTGCCAGCTGTTTGCCTCCCCGCGACAGGCCCCCTGGGGCCAACGTCCTGACTTTC.